This is a list of T cell receptor beta chains from one sample in a study of blood T cell repertoires in COVID-19. The data were produced by immunoSEQ multiplex PCR, yet TCRdb's version contains in-frame clones alone and is incomplete. The sample contains about 310,000 clones, 89% of which appear only once. Sequenced input: PBMCs or T cells enriched from blood (not recorded which). The receptors were gathered from a man aged 60 to 75 who had recovered from COVID-19. Each CDR3 is given with its conserved first and last residue. The order of the fields is V gene, D gene, CDR3 protein. A D gene is named only where the DNA matches it firmly.

v_gene: TRBV19; d_gene: TRBD1; CDR3aa: CACSPTGQGNEKLFF
v_gene: TRBV12-3/TRBV12-4; d_gene: TRBD2; CDR3aa: CASSTGGLYEQYF
v_gene: TRBV28; d_gene: TRBD2; CDR3aa: CASSSPTGTSGLFTQYF
v_gene: TRBV28; d_gene: .; CDR3aa: CASSLPGSNTEAFF
v_gene: TRBV7-2; d_gene: .; CDR3aa: CASSLSTGLGTEAFF
v_gene: TRBV19; d_gene: TRBD2; CDR3aa: CASKRLAGGYNEQFF
v_gene: TRBV14; d_gene: .; CDR3aa: CASSQDKGGSYTGELFF
v_gene: TRBV20-1; d_gene: TRBD1; CDR3aa: CSAHDRVEQYF
v_gene: TRBV5-4; d_gene: .; CDR3aa: CASSTGFVLPEAFF
v_gene: TRBV18; d_gene: .; CDR3aa: CASSLSEGRGELFF
v_gene: TRBV19; d_gene: .; CDR3aa: CASRVEGRGNTGELFF
v_gene: TRBV24-1; d_gene: TRBD2; CDR3aa: CATSDRPSGQETQYF
v_gene: TRBV14; d_gene: TRBD2; CDR3aa: CASSRTSGGSTDTQYF
v_gene: TRBV10-1; d_gene: TRBD1; CDR3aa: CASTFRDRVDSGYTF
v_gene: TRBV3-1/TRBV3-2; d_gene: TRBD1; CDR3aa: CASSQVGTGSSYEQYF
v_gene: TRBV5-1; d_gene: .; CDR3aa: CASSLDGNTGELFF
v_gene: TRBV9; d_gene: TRBD2; CDR3aa: CASSAESSGIIAKNIQYF
v_gene: TRBV5-1; d_gene: .; CDR3aa: CASSRGGQLRRNNEQFF
v_gene: TRBV6-6; d_gene: TRBD2; CDR3aa: CASSPARTTSGRARGSYNEQFF
v_gene: TRBV5-4; d_gene: .; CDR3aa: CASSLEGPTAGVGSLEKLFF
v_gene: TRBV3-1/TRBV3-2; d_gene: TRBD2; CDR3aa: CASSQSGASTDTQYF
v_gene: TRBV27; d_gene: .; CDR3aa: CASSPLLTDTQYF
v_gene: TRBV7-8; d_gene: TRBD1; CDR3aa: CASSLPRQGATDTQYF
v_gene: TRBV30; d_gene: TRBD1; CDR3aa: CAWSVLGQGKNGYTF
v_gene: TRBV7-2; d_gene: TRBD2; CDR3aa: CASSLEGGAYEQYF
v_gene: TRBV4-1; d_gene: TRBD2; CDR3aa: CASSQGLAGGQGQKDTQYF
v_gene: TRBV6-5; d_gene: .; CDR3aa: CASSYGRVTYEQYF
v_gene: TRBV12-2; d_gene: .; CDR3aa: CASRRDRTGVQYF
v_gene: TRBV19; d_gene: TRBD1; CDR3aa: CASRVGTGSNYGYTF
v_gene: TRBV24-1; d_gene: .; CDR3aa: CATSTPDYNEKLFF
v_gene: TRBV14; d_gene: .; CDR3aa: CASSQGRYTGELFF
v_gene: TRBV5-1; d_gene: .; CDR3aa: CASSLAPGYNEQFF
v_gene: TRBV7-9; d_gene: TRBD1; CDR3aa: CASSTQGARDTGELFF
v_gene: TRBV28; d_gene: .; CDR3aa: CASSLPREGEPQHF
v_gene: TRBV5-1; d_gene: .; CDR3aa: CASSLHTFGEQFF
v_gene: TRBV13; d_gene: .; CDR3aa: CASSLHRGGELFF
v_gene: TRBV9; d_gene: TRBD2; CDR3aa: CASSATSGSPDTQYF
v_gene: TRBV7-9; d_gene: TRBD2; CDR3aa: CASSRETSTPGELFF
v_gene: TRBV18; d_gene: TRBD1; CDR3aa: CASSPPRDRGHQPQHF
v_gene: TRBV3-1/TRBV3-2; d_gene: TRBD2; CDR3aa: CASRRGTSGLYEQYF
v_gene: TRBV3-1/TRBV3-2; d_gene: TRBD1; CDR3aa: CASSQFRGQGNSPLHF
v_gene: TRBV5-4; d_gene: .; CDR3aa: CASSLFGRGGTDTQYF
v_gene: TRBV19; d_gene: TRBD1; CDR3aa: CASSSYGTGYANEQFF
v_gene: TRBV4-2; d_gene: .; CDR3aa: CASSPSSGLHTDTQYF
v_gene: TRBV24-1; d_gene: .; CDR3aa: CATSDLQVRNYNEQFF
v_gene: TRBV11-2; d_gene: TRBD1; CDR3aa: CASSFGTGVYEQYF
v_gene: TRBV18; d_gene: TRBD1; CDR3aa: CASSPDRGNTEAFF
v_gene: TRBV5-1; d_gene: TRBD1; CDR3aa: CASSLGTDNEKLFF
v_gene: TRBV5-1; d_gene: TRBD2; CDR3aa: CASSKGLKNQETQYF